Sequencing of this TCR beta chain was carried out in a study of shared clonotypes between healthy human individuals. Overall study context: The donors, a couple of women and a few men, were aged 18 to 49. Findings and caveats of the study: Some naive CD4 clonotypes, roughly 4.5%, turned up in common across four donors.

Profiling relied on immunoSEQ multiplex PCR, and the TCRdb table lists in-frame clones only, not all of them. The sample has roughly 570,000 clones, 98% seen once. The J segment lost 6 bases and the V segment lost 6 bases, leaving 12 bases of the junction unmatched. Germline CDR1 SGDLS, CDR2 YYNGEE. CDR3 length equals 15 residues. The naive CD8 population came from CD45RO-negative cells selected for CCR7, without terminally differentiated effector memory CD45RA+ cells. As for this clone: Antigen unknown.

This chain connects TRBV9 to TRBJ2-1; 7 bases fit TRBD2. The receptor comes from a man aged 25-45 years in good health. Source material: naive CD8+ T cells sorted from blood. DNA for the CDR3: TGTGCCAGCACCCGTAGTGGGGGAGGGATCAATGAGCAGTTCTTC. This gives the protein CASTRSGGGINEQFF.